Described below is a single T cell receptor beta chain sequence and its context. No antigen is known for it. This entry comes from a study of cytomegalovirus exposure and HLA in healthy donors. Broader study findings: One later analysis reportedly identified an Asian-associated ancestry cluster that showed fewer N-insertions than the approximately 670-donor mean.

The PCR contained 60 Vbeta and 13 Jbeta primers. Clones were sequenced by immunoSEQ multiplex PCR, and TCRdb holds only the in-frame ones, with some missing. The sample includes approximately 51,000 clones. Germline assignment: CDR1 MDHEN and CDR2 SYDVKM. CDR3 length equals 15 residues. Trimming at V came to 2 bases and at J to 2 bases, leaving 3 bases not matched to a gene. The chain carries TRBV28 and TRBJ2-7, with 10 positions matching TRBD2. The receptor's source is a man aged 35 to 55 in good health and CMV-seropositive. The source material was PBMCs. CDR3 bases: TGTGCCAGCAGTTTACGGCTAGCGGGGGCCTACGAGCAGTACTTC. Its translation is CASSLRLAGAYEQYF. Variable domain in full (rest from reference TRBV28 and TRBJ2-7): DVKVTQSSRYLVKRTGEKVFLECVQDMDHENMFWYRQDPGLGLRLIYFSYDVKMKEKGDIPEGYSVSREKKERFSLILESASTNQTSMYLCASSLRLAGAYEQYFGPGTRLTVT.